This T cell receptor beta chain was sequenced for a study of shared clonotypes between healthy human individuals. Produced via immunoSEQ multiplex PCR; TCRdb's table is partial and in-frame only. The sample shows approximately 2,200,000 clones, approximately 94% of them seen only once. It was CD45RO-negative cells, positively selected for CCR7, that made up naive CD8 cells, with terminally differentiated effector memory CD45RA+ cells excluded. Trimming at V came to 3 bases and at J to 2 bases, leaving 10 bases not matched to a gene. This CDR3 is 17 amino acids long. Per germline, CDR1 LGHNA and CDR2 YNFKEQ.

The clonotype comes from a man aged 18 to 29 in good health. Some clones in this sample may be carry-over from other donors' samples. This rearrangement joins TRBV4-2 to TRBJ2-3; 8 bases agree with TRBD1. Sample: naive CD8+ T cells from PBMCs. CDR3 region: CASSHEPTGDLTDTQYF. The CDR3 DNA reads as TGTGCCAGCAGCCACGAACCGACAGGGGACCTCACAGATACGCAGTATTTT.